The 11 T cell receptor beta chains given below trace back to one sample, sequenced in a study of blood T cell repertoires in COVID-19. Here immunoSEQ multiplex PCR was the method, and the copy in TCRdb shows in-frame clones only, minus some. Of 250,000 or so clones listed, more than 75% are singletons. What was sequenced was PBMCs or T cells enriched from blood (not recorded which). These receptors were taken from a woman between 45 and 65 years old who had been exposed to COVID-19.

V is TRBV19 and J is TRBJ1-5, with TRBD1 identical over 9 bases. There are 15 residues in the CDR3. J gave up 6 bases and V 3 bases, and 6 bases lay outside the gene matches. Germline-derived CDR1 and CDR2 are LNHDA and SQIVND (reference sequence). The CDR3 sequence: CASSMGTGLAQPQHF. DNA of the CDR3: TGTGCCAGTAGTATGGGGACAGGGCTGGCTCAGCCCCAGCATTTT. Full variable domain (missing parts from reference TRBV19 and TRBJ1-5): DGGITQSPKYLFRKEGQNVTLSCEQNLNHDAMYWYRQDPGQGLRLIYYSQIVNDFQKGDIAEGYSVSREKKESFPLTVTSAQKNPTAFYLCASSMGTGLAQPQHFGDGTRLSIL.

In its sample, this clone was seen once. The same CDR3 also results from other DNA sequences found in this sample. The chain joins TRBV5-1 to TRBJ2-5; tentative D call: TRBD2 (6 bases). CDR1 and CDR2 (germline): SGHRS, YFSETQ. The CDR3 loop spans 13 amino acids. V was pared by 0 bases and J by 4 bases, with 7 bases between. The DNA of the CDR3 is TGCGCCAGCAGCTTGGCCGGGGGAGAGACCCAGTACTTC. It codes for CASSLAGGETQYF. The full variable domain, its missing parts supplied by reference TRBV5-1 and TRBJ2-5, is KAGVTQTPRYLIKTRGQQVTLSCSPISGHRSVSWYQQTPGQGLQFLFEYFSETQRNKGNFPGRFSGRQFSNSRSEMNVSTLELGDSALYLCASSLAGGETQYFGPGTRLLVL.

As DNA, the CDR3 is TGTGCCAGCAAGGGACAGGGCTTCTCTGGAAACACCATATATTTT. Its translation is CASKGQGFSGNTIYF. V gene TRBV28 combines with J gene TRBJ1-3, with 9 nucleotides matching TRBD1. Trimming at V came to 7 bases and at J to 0 bases, leaving 4 bases not matched to a gene. CDR1 and CDR2 (germline): MDHEN, SYDVKM. This CDR3 is built from 15 residues.

V and J are TRBV19 and TRBJ1-4; D gene ambiguous. Germline V gene sequence: CDR1 LNHDA, CDR2 SQIVND (reference sequence). Trimming took 5 bases from V and 5 from J, leaving 6 bases between them. The CDR3 consists of 12 residues. The CDR3 region is CASSFYNEKLFF. Here the CDR3 DNA reads TGTGCCAGTAGTTTCTACAATGAAAAACTGTTTTTT.

The CDR3 DNA reads TGTGCCAGCAGTTCCTGGGGGGAACAGTTCTTC. Encoded protein: CASSSWGEQFF. This chain uses TRBV7-9 with TRBJ2-1; D possibly corresponds to TRBD2 (6 bases). V was clipped by 6 bases and J by 13 bases, with 13 bases between them. Germline CDR1 and CDR2: SEHNR and FQNEAQ (reference sequence). The CDR3 totals 11 residues.

This clone was observed a single time. The V gene is TRBV19, the J gene TRBJ2-7; D gene ambiguous. The CDR3 runs 13 residues. Per germline, CDR1 LNHDA and CDR2 SQIVND (reference sequence). Trimming stripped 2 bases from V and 7 bases from J, with 12 bases between. In nucleotides, the CDR3 is TGTGCCAGTAGTATAAGGCCGGCGAGGGAGCAGTACTTC. Its protein is CASSIRPAREQYF.

J is TRBJ2-2 and V is TRBV7-7, with 8 positions matching TRBD2. Per the germline V gene, CDR1 is SSHAT and CDR2 is FNYEAQ (reference sequence). The ends lost 4 bases at V and 8 bases at J; junction bases unmatched: 9. CDR3 length equals 15 residues. The CDR3 spells CASSSTSGLGGELFF. In DNA, the CDR3 is TGTGCCAGCAGCTCCACTAGCGGCTTGGGGGGGGAGCTGTTTTTT.

Of note for this clone: The same CDR3 arises from other DNA sequences in this sample as well. The chain links TRBV7-2 to TRBJ2-3; weak D call: TRBD2 (5 bases). The CDR3 is 14 residues long. Trimming pared 2 bases from V and 0 bases from J, leaving 6 bases between. The germline V gene encodes CDR1 SGHTA and CDR2 FQGNSA. The CDR3 nucleotides are TGTGCCAGCAGCTTACGAGGGAGCACAGATACGCAGTATTTT. Protein: CASSLRGSTDTQYF.

The gene calls are TRBV7-2 and TRBJ1-1; TRBD1 might be the D (6 bases). CDR3 length equals 15 residues. Germline CDR1 SGHTA, CDR2 FQGNSA. The germline V and J ends were trimmed by 5 bases and 5 bases, with 18 bases remaining between them. The CDR3 DNA is TGTGCCAGCAGCCCCATGTCAGGGGTGGGAACTGAAGCTTTCTTT. Translating gives CASSPMSGVGTEAFF.

This chain uses TRBV5-6 with TRBJ2-5, with D maybe TRBD1 (5 bases). Germline V CDR1 and CDR2: SGHDT, YYEEEE. The CDR3 spans 15 residues. V lost 2 bases and J 5 bases, leaving 16 bases between the germline ends. The CDR3 sequence: CASSLGVIGVETQYF. The DNA for the CDR3 is TGTGCCAGCAGCTTAGGGGTCATTGGGGTGGAGACCCAGTACTTC.

The genes are TRBV3-1 (or the pseudogene TRBV3-2) and TRBJ2-3, with D maybe TRBD2 (6 bases). The CDR3 totals 15 residues. CDR1 LGHDT and CDR2 YNNKEL come from the germline V gene (reference sequence). V was pared by 0 bases and J by 4 bases, with 11 bases between. For the CDR3, the DNA is TGTGCCAGCAGCCAAGAACGGGGGTGGGCAGATACGCAGTATTTT. Translating gives CASSQERGWADTQYF.